The 26 T cell receptor beta chains listed next were all sequenced from one sample in a study of technical replicates of blood from a few donors (dated by TCRdb to 2015 to 2018). Library creation used the immunoSEQ multiplex PCR assay. In its TCRdb copy, this immuneACCESS table keeps in-frame sequences only and misses some clones. Where compared with another copy, unresolved V genes explain less than half of these, and the others have no known cause. The sample contains some 82,000 clones, 97% of them found a single time. The top ten hold less than 0.2% of the sample. Material: T cells isolated from PBMCs. These receptors came from a human donor in good health.

The chain couples TRBV5-6 to TRBJ1-1; TRBD1 is a possible D gene (5 bases). Germline V gene data show CDR1 as SGHDT and CDR2 as YYEEEE. The ends were cut back, 3 bases at V and 0 bases at J, with 12 bases in the middle. This CDR3 is 15 amino acids long. The CDR3 coding sequence is TGTGCCAGCAGCTCGAGCCCGGACATGAACACTGAAGCTTTCTTT. It specifies CASSSSPDMNTEAFF.

The J gene is TRBJ2-3, the V gene TRBV11-2, with 7 bases matching TRBD2. The germline gives CDR1 SGHAT, CDR2 FQNNGV. The CDR3 covers 15 residues. The V and J ends lost 5 bases and 0 bases, in that order; junction bases with no gene match: 5. This chain's CDR3 is CASSDGGGSTDTQYF. Written as DNA, the CDR3 is TGTGCCAGCAGCGATGGCGGGGGAAGCACAGATACGCAGTATTTT.

The chain is built from TRBV11-1 and TRBJ2-5; 9 bases fit TRBD2. The CDR3 consists of 17 residues. The germline gives CDR1 SGHAT, CDR2 FQDESV (reference sequence). Losses at the gene ends were 4 bases for V and 4 bases for J; bases not matched to a gene: 13. DNA for the CDR3: TGTGCCAGCAGCTCTCTTAGCGGGAGAAGGAGGGGAGAGACCCAGTACTTC. Translating it yields CASSSLSGRRRGETQYF.

The chain employs TRBV6-5 and TRBJ2-7; 9 bases are a match to TRBD1. V was clipped by 6 bases and J by 6 bases; unmatched bases: 6. Germline CDR1 and CDR2: MNHEY and SVGAGI. This CDR3 is built from 13 residues. The CDR3 nucleotides are TGTGCCAGCAGATTTACAGGGGGCAGCGAGCAGTACTTC. It translates to CASRFTGGSEQYF.

CDR3 coding DNA: TGCAGCGTTGCTGAACGGGGAAGAGTTGAGCAGTTCTTC. It translates to CSVAERGRVEQFF. V and J are TRBV29-1 and TRBJ2-1; D perhaps matches TRBD2 (5 bases). Deletions cut 4 bases from V and 9 bases from J, with 16 bases between. The germline V gene has CDR1 SQVTM and CDR2 ANQGSEA. The CDR3 is made up of 13 amino acids.

The chain couples TRBV4-2 to TRBJ2-3; 12 bases align to TRBD2. The V gene end was trimmed by 1 base and the J gene end by 0 bases; junction bases not matched to a gene: 5. Germline-derived CDR1 and CDR2 are LGHNA and YNFKEQ. The CDR3 extends over 18 amino acids. CDR3 bases: TGTGCCAGCAGCCAAGTATGGACTAGCGGGGATAGCACAGATACGCAGTATTTT. This translates into CASSQVWTSGDSTDTQYF.

This clone was seen a few times. The chain links TRBV18 to TRBJ2-3; 9 positions agree with TRBD2. The CDR3 spans 18 residues. The germline gives CDR1 KGHSH, CDR2 LQKENI. V gave up 1 base and J gave up 3 bases; unmatched junction bases: 11. The CDR3 DNA follows: TGTGCCAGCTCACCACGAGGTTCAAGACTAGCGGATACAGATACGCAGTATTTT. Translated: CASSPRGSRLADTDTQYF.

The CDR3: CASSQGSSRSYEQYF. CDR3 sequence (DNA): TGTGCCAGCAGCCAAGGTTCTAGTCGCTCCTACGAGCAGTACTTC. The rearrangement joins TRBV14 to TRBJ2-7; D is undetermined. Germline-derived CDR1 and CDR2 are SGHDN and FVKESK. V dropped 1 base and J dropped 0 bases, with 10 bases sitting between them. The CDR3 totals 15 residues. Supplemented by reference TRBV14 and TRBJ2-7, the full variable domain reads EAGVTQFPSHSVIEKGQTVTLRCDPISGHDNLYWYRRVMGKEIKFLLHFVKESKQDESGMPNNRFLAERTGGTYSTLKVQPAELEDSGVYFCASSQGSSRSYEQYFGPGTRLTVT.

This chain links TRBV15 with TRBJ1-5; maybe TRBD1 (5 bases). The CDR3 contains 15 residues. Per germline, CDR1 LNHNV and CDR2 YYDKDF (reference sequence). V was cut by 2 bases and J by 11 bases, with 19 bases left in between. CDR3 nucleotide sequence: TGTGCCACCAGCAGATTGGGGGGAGAGGTTCGAGCCCAGCATTTT. Encoded protein: CATSRLGGEVRAQHF.

This chain uses TRBV4-1 with TRBJ2-7; 10 bases align to TRBD2. CDR1 is MGHRA and CDR2 is YSYEKL in the germline V gene. Trimming at V came to 0 bases and at J to 2 bases, leaving 4 bases not matched to a gene. The CDR3 totals 16 residues. CDR3 nucleotides: TGCGCCAGCAGCCAAGATCGAGCGGGAGGGGCCTACGAGCAGTACTTC. This gives the protein CASSQDRAGGAYEQYF.

This chain joins TRBV11-2 and TRBJ2-1; 7 bases are a match to TRBD2. V lost 8 bases and J lost 5; bases outside the gene matches: 6. The germline V gene encodes CDR1 SGHAT and CDR2 FQNNGV. CDR3 size: 13 residues. DNA for the CDR3: TGTGCCAGCGGACTAGGTTTAAACAATGAGCAGTTCTTC. Protein: CASGLGLNNEQFF.

This clone was counted a single time. The chain is built from TRBV9 and TRBJ1-1, with D possibly being TRBD1 (6 bases). From germline, CDR1 is SGDLS and CDR2 YYNGEE. This CDR3 contains 15 residues. V lost 5 bases to trimming and J lost 5 bases, with 19 bases between them. CDR3 sequence: CASSRTDFIRTEAFF. As DNA, the CDR3 is TGTGCCAGCAGTAGGACAGACTTCATACGGACTGAAGCTTTCTTT.

The CDR3 sequence is CASSPGDEQYF. DNA of the CDR3: TGCGCCAGCAGCCCGGGGGACGAGCAGTACTTC. V and J are TRBV5-1 and TRBJ2-7; perhaps TRBD2 as D (6 bases). The CDR3 runs to 11 residues. Between the trimmed V and J ends, which lost 4 bases and 5 bases, there was a span of 7 bases. Germline-derived CDR1 and CDR2 are SGHRS and YFSETQ. Full variable domain (rest looked up from reference TRBV5-1 and TRBJ2-7): KAGVTQTPRYLIKTRGQQVTLSCSPISGHRSVSWYQQTPGQGLQFLFEYFSETQRNKGNFPGRFSGRQFSNSRSEMNVSTLELGDSALYLCASSPGDEQYFGPGTRLTVT.

The chain joins TRBV2 to TRBJ1-6; 9 nucleotides match TRBD1. This CDR3 is 16 amino acids long. Germline CDR1 SNHLY, CDR2 FYNNEI. Unmatched junction bases numbered 3, after V lost 5 bases and J lost 1 base. CDR3 in DNA: TGTGCCAGCAGTCTACAGGGGGCTTCCTATAATTCACCCCTCCACTTT. Protein: CASSLQGASYNSPLHF.

V and J are TRBV11-2 and TRBJ2-7; a possible D gene is TRBD2 (6 bases). The germline V gene encodes CDR1 SGHAT and CDR2 FQNNGV. This CDR3 comprises 14 residues. Trimming cost V 8 bases and J 4 bases, with 18 bases left between them. This CDR3 is CASRRVGGPYEQYF. In nucleotides, the CDR3 is TGTGCCAGCCGGAGGGTCGGGGGACCTTACGAGCAGTACTTC.

The genes are TRBV19 and TRBJ2-2, with 12 bases aligning to TRBD2. In germline, CDR1 is LNHDA, CDR2 SQIVND (reference sequence). The CDR3 sequence is 16 residues long. The ends lost 2 bases at V and 5 bases at J; junction bases unmatched: 3. Here the CDR3 reads CASSILTSGGTGELFF. The CDR3 region has the DNA TGTGCCAGTAGTATACTCACTAGCGGGGGGACCGGGGAGCTGTTTTTT.

The chain recombines TRBV5-1 with TRBJ1-3; D is uncertain. Germline values: CDR1 SGHRS, CDR2 YFSETQ. V was trimmed by 0 bases and J by 2 bases, leaving 6 bases between them. This CDR3 region has 14 residues. This chain's CDR3 is CASSLETTGNTIYF. The CDR3 bases are TGCGCCAGCAGCTTGGAGACAACTGGAAACACCATATATTTT.

The chain carries TRBV6-6 and TRBJ1-1; D call uncertain. The germline gives CDR1 MNHNY, CDR2 SVGAGI (reference sequence). Trimming cost V 0 bases and J 6 bases, with 8 bases left between them. This CDR3 has 13 amino acids. Here the CDR3 reads CASSYSSDSEAFF. The CDR3 bases are TGTGCCAGCAGTTACTCGAGCGACTCTGAAGCTTTCTTT.

Comments on this clone: At the DNA level, this CDR3 is encoded by other sequences in the same sample as well. The V call is TRBV28, the J call TRBJ2-7; TRBD1 is a possible D gene (6 bases). Germline V CDR1 and CDR2: MDHEN, SYDVKM. The CDR3 length is 14 residues. V was trimmed by 3 bases and J by 3 bases, leaving 12 bases between them. The DNA of the CDR3 is TGTGCCAGCAGTTTCTTCCAGGGGAACTACGAGCAGTACTTC. This codes for CASSFFQGNYEQYF.

Concerning this clone: One end of the junction varies from germline; a read error may be responsible. The rearrangement joins TRBV15 to TRBJ1-1, with a tentative D call TRBD1 (5 bases). Germline V gives CDR1 LNHNV, CDR2 YYDKDF (reference sequence). This CDR3 has 12 amino acids. CDR3: CATSRVGGGKLF. CDR3 DNA sequence: TGTGCCACCAGCAGAGTGGGCGGGGGGAAGCTCTTT. Full variable domain (outside the CDR3, taken from reference TRBV15 and TRBJ1-1): DAMVIQNPRYQVTQFGKPVTLSCSQTLNHNVMYWYQQKSSQAPKLLFHYYDKDFNNEADTPDNFQSRRPNTSFCFLDIRSPGLGDTAMYLCATSRVGGGKLFGQGTRLTVV.

V usage is TRBV5-1 and J usage is TRBJ2-3, with 10 bases matching TRBD2. J was trimmed by 2 bases and V by 4 bases; bases with no gene match: 4. The CDR3 is 15 amino acids. The germline V gene encodes CDR1 SGHRS and CDR2 YFSETQ. CDR3 sequence: CASSIGLAVTDTQYF. The CDR3 DNA reads as TGCGCCAGCAGCATAGGACTAGCGGTCACAGATACGCAGTATTTT.

This clone showed up just once. The chain employs TRBV4-1 and TRBJ2-1, with D unresolved. V dropped 0 bases and J dropped 0 bases, with 9 bases sitting between them. From germline, CDR1 is MGHRA and CDR2 YSYEKL. The CDR3 has 16 amino acids. CDR3 DNA: TGCGCCAGCAGCCAAGATGAACGGAGCTCCTACAATGAGCAGTTCTTC. Amino acids: CASSQDERSSYNEQFF.

V and J are TRBV27 and TRBJ2-3; 8 bases line up with TRBD1. The V gene end was trimmed by 2 bases and the J gene end by 6 bases; junction bases not matched to a gene: 7. The CDR3 has 15 amino acids. CDR1 and CDR2 from the germline V gene are MNHEY and SMNVEV (reference sequence). CDR3 amino acids: CASSLPGQVLDTQYF. CDR3 DNA: TGTGCCAGCAGTTTACCGGGACAGGTTTTGGATACGCAGTATTTT.

This chain uses TRBV5-1 with TRBJ2-5; D is perhaps TRBD2 (7 bases). Germline CDR1 and CDR2: SGHRS and YFSETQ. The CDR3 sequence is 17 residues long. Trimming took off 0 bases at V and 1 base at J, with 16 bases between the two ends. CDR3 sequence reads: CASSLVGGGRSQETQYF. CDR3 coding DNA: TGCGCCAGCAGCTTGGTGGGAGGGGGTCGGTCCCAAGAGACCCAGTACTTC.

The genes are TRBV27 and TRBJ2-3; 14 nucleotides agree with TRBD2. The V gene end was trimmed by 10 bases and the J gene end by 4 bases; junction bases not matched to a gene: 4. In germline, CDR1 is MNHEY, CDR2 SMNVEV (reference sequence). CDR3 length: 14 residues. The CDR3 loop is CATRLAGGPDTQYF. The CDR3, as DNA: TGTGCCACCCGACTAGCGGGAGGGCCAGATACGCAGTATTTT.

This sequence joins TRBV11-2 and TRBJ2-1, with D tentatively TRBD1 (6 bases). Trimming shortened V by 6 bases and J by 7 bases, and 13 bases separated the two germline ends. Looked up from germline, CDR1 is SGHAT and CDR2 is FQNNGV. The CDR3 has 13 residues. CDR3 DNA: TGTGCCAGCAGACAGGCGAGGGGGAATGAGCAGTTCTTC. It specifies CASRQARGNEQFF.